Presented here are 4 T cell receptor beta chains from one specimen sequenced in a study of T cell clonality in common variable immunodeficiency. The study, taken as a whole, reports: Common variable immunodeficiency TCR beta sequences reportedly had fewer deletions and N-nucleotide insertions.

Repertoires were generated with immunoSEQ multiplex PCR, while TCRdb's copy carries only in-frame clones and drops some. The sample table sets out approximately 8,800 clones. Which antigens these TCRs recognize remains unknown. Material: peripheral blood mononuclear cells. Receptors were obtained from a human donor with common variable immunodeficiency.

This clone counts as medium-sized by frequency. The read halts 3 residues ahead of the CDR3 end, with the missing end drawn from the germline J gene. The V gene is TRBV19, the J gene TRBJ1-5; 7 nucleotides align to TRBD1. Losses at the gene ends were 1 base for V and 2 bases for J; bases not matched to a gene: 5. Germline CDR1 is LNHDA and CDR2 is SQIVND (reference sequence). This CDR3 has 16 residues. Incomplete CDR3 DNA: TGTGCCAGTAGTATAGCAGGGGGTAGGGGCAATCAGCCC. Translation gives CASSIAGGRGNQP. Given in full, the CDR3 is CASSIAGGRGNQPQHF.

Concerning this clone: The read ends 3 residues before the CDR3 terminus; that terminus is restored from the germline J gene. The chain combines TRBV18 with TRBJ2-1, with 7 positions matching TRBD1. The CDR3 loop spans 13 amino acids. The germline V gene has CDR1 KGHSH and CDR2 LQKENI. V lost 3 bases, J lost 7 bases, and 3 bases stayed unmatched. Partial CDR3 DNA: TGTGCCAGCTCACCGTTACAGGGGAATGAG. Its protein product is CASSPLQGNE. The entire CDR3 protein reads CASSPLQGNEQFF.

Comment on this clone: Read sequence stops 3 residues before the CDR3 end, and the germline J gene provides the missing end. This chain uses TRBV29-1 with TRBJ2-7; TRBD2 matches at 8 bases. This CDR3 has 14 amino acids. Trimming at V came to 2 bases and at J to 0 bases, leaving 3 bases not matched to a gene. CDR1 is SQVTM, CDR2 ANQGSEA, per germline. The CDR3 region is CSVEKRGSSYEQYF. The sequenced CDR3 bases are TGCAGCGTTGAAAAGCGGGGGAGCTCCTACGAG.

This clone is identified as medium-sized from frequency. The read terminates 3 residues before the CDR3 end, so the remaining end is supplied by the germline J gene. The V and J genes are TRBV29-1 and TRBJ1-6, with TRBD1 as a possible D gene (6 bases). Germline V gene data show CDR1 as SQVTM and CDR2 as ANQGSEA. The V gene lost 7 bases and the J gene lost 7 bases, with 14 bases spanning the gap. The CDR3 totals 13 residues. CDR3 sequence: CSGSQGQNSPLHF. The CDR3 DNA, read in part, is TGCAGCGGGAGTCAGGGGCAAAATTCACCC.